A single T cell receptor beta chain is shown here with its context. Assay: immunoSEQ multiplex PCR; the TCRdb copy retains only in-frame clones and omits some. Of tens of thousands of clones listed, roughly 84% are singletons. The data belong to a study of T cell changes during pregnancy in multiple sclerosis. CDR3 length equals 17 residues. Germline loops: CDR1 SGHRS, CDR2 YFSETQ. V dropped 1 base and J dropped 4; count of bases not matched to a gene: 13. The sequence derives from a female donor with multiple sclerosis, enrolled in a pregnancy study. Material: CD8+ T cells from peripheral blood mononuclear cells, obtained before pregnancy. This chain links TRBV5-1 with TRBJ1-2, with 7 bases fitting TRBD1. The chain's CDR3 is CASSLRTGYFFSYGYTF. Here the CDR3 DNA reads TGCGCCAGCAGCTTGAGGACAGGTTATTTTTTCTCCTATGGCTACACCTTC.